Each of the 27 T cell receptor beta chains below was sequenced from the same sample in a study of T cell repertoires in cytomegalovirus infection. TCRdb reprocessed the reads via MiXCR and lists one record per CDR3 protein. The sample consists of nearly 550,000 distinct CDR3 sequences, 16% of them appearing once. Sequencing was performed on CD8+ T cells from PBMCs. These receptors all stem from a human donor in good health (CMV status not recorded). Some clones in this sample may be carry-over from other donors' samples.

The chain carries TRBV7-1 and TRBJ2-3, with 11 bases identical to TRBD2. TRBV7-1 is annotated as an ORF whose role is uncertain. This CDR3 comprises 14 residues. V lost 8 bases and J lost 5; bases outside the gene matches: 6. CDR3 DNA sequence: TGTGCCAGCGCTAGCGGGGGGACCGGAGATACGCAGTATTTT. It codes for CASASGGTGDTQYF.

The chain uses TRBV19 and TRBJ1-3; D gene ambiguous. V was cut by 9 bases and J by 0 bases, with 9 bases left in between. Per germline, CDR1 LNHDA and CDR2 SQIVND (reference sequence). The CDR3 runs 13 residues. DNA for the CDR3: TGTGCCAGCGTACAGAGCTCTGGAAACACCATATATTTT. Its protein product is CASVQSSGNTIYF.

Many counts were recorded for this clonotype. J is TRBJ1-5 and V is TRBV11-2; D is uncertain. This CDR3 is built from 13 residues. Germline V gene lookup returns CDR1 SGHAT and CDR2 FQNNGV. Trimming removed 5 bases at V and 4 bases at J, with 9 bases between. DNA of the CDR3: TGTGCCAGCAGCCCCAAAGGAAATCAGCCCCAGCATTTT. Translating gives CASSPKGNQPQHF.

The CDR3 is CASSAPRGGAVNEQYF. CDR3 DNA sequence: TGTGCCAGCAGCGCGCCCAGGGGGGGGGCGGTGAACGAGCAGTACTTC. This chain joins TRBV9 and TRBJ2-7; D tentatively reads TRBD1 or TRBD2 (7 bases each). The V end lost 3 bases, the J end lost 5 bases, and 21 bases lay between the germline ends. The CDR3 sequence is 16 residues long. Per the germline V gene, CDR1 is SGDLS and CDR2 is YYNGEE.

The chain has TRBV10-3 and TRBJ1-2; no firm D call. Germline V gene data show CDR1 as ENHRY and CDR2 as SYGVKD. Trimming cost V 0 bases and J 6 bases, with 20 bases left between them. The CDR3 is made up of 17 amino acids. CDR3 sequence (DNA): TGTGCCATCAGTGAGTCCCCCCTTGGGCAGGATGTACATGGCTACACCTTC. The encoded protein is CAISESPLGQDVHGYTF.

This clonotype was found many times. The chain joins TRBV28 to TRBJ2-7; TRBD1 matches 8 bases. This CDR3 contains 16 residues. Trimming removed 4 bases from V and 2 bases from J; junction bases left unmatched: 10. CDR1 and CDR2 from the germline V gene are MDHEN and SYDVKM. The CDR3 protein is CASSSLRDRQPYEQYF. CDR3 nucleotides: TGTGCCAGCAGTTCACTCCGGGACAGGCAGCCCTACGAGCAGTACTTC.

CDR3 amino acids: CAWRSGTSDSYEQYF. The CDR3, as DNA: TGTGCCTGGAGATCTGGGACTAGCGACTCCTACGAGCAGTACTTC. This sequence joins TRBV30 and TRBJ2-7; 10 bases map to TRBD2. CDR1 GTSNPN and CDR2 SVGIG come from the germline V gene (reference sequence). The V and J ends lost 3 bases and 0 bases, in that order; junction bases with no gene match: 5. The CDR3 has 15 residues.

This clonotype was detected only once. This chain links TRBV4-2 with TRBJ2-7; 11 positions match TRBD2. V gave up 1 base and J gave up 0 bases; unmatched junction bases: 2. CDR1 and CDR2 (germline): LGHNA, YNFKEQ. There are 16 residues in the CDR3. The CDR3 sequence: CASSQASGGSSYEQYF. DNA for the CDR3: TGTGCCAGCAGCCAAGCTAGCGGGGGGAGCTCCTACGAGCAGTACTTC.

This clonotype was counted between two and nine times. The chain employs TRBV27 and TRBJ2-2; 8 positions match TRBD1. V was clipped by 3 bases and J by 4 bases; unmatched bases: 4. Germline loops: CDR1 MNHEY, CDR2 SMNVEV (reference sequence). The CDR3 contains 15 residues. CDR3 residues: CASSFSQGGTGELFF. CDR3 coding DNA: TGTGCCAGCAGTTTCTCACAGGGGGGCACCGGGGAGCTGTTTTTT.

A note on this clonotype: A junction boundary mismatches the germline segment, possibly from a read error. This CDR3 reads CASSLVMAGGNNEKFF. As DNA, the CDR3 is TGTGCCAGCAGCTTAGTTATGGCGGGAGGGAACAATGAGAAGTTCTTC. This chain joins TRBV7-9 and TRBJ2-1; 9 bases match TRBD2. The CDR3 loop spans 16 amino acids. Germline V gives CDR1 SEHNR, CDR2 FQNEAQ (reference sequence).

J is TRBJ1-2 and V is TRBV27; 8 bases are a match to TRBD1. V shed 6 bases and J 8 bases; nucleotides not matched to a gene: 8. This CDR3 spans 13 amino acids. Looked up from germline, CDR1 is MNHEY and CDR2 is SMNVEV (reference sequence). The chain's CDR3 is CASRGGQGLGYTF. Written as DNA, the CDR3 is TGTGCCAGCAGGGGCGGACAGGGTCTAGGCTACACCTTC.

This clonotype was counted many times. This chain connects TRBV7-2 to TRBJ2-7; D gene ambiguous. The germline V gene has CDR1 SGHTA and CDR2 FQGNSA. V lost 0 bases, J lost 3 bases, and 6 bases lay in between. The CDR3 loop spans 13 amino acids. CDR3 coding DNA: TGTGCCAGCAGCTTAGCGCTAGTCTACGAGCAGTACTTC. Translation gives CASSLALVYEQYF.

This clonotype was observed a few times. J is TRBJ2-5 and V is TRBV5-4; a weak D match, TRBD1 (6 bases). The germline CDR1 and CDR2 sequences are SGHNT and YYREEE (reference sequence). The CDR3 is 15 amino acids. The germline V and J ends were trimmed by 4 bases and 5 bases, with 18 bases remaining between them. DNA of the CDR3: TGTGCCAGCAGCCCGCCAGGGGAAGGGTGGGAGACCCAGTACTTC. Protein: CASSPPGEGWETQYF.

This clonotype appeared once. DNA for the CDR3: TGTGCCAGCAGTTGGGGACTAGCAGACTCCTACGAGCAGTACTTC. Translation: CASSWGLADSYEQYF. The gene calls are TRBV27 and TRBJ2-7; the match to TRBD2 covers 9 bases. Germline trimming cut 4 bases from V and 0 bases from J; bases unmatched to any gene: 4. The germline V gene has CDR1 MNHEY and CDR2 SMNVEV (reference sequence). The CDR3 is 15 amino acids.

There are a few counts of this clonotype. The V call is TRBV7-3, the J call TRBJ2-7, with 7 bases aligning to TRBD1. Trimming at V came to 5 bases and at J to 2 bases, leaving 3 bases not matched to a gene. The germline V gene has CDR1 SGHTA and CDR2 FQGTGA. The CDR3 has 13 residues. This CDR3 is CASSRGQAYEQYF. As DNA, the CDR3 is TGTGCCAGCAGCCGCGGACAGGCCTACGAGCAGTACTTC.

This clonotype occurred a few times. The chain couples TRBV5-4 to TRBJ2-7; 7 positions match TRBD1. Germline loops: CDR1 SGHNT, CDR2 YYREEE (reference sequence). The V segment lost 4 bases and the J segment 1 base; nucleotides outside the gene matches: 8. The CDR3 has 15 amino acids. The CDR3 reads CASSVGTANSYEQYF. For the CDR3, the DNA is TGTGCCAGCAGCGTGGGGACAGCCAATTCCTACGAGCAGTACTTC.

This clonotype was observed a handful of times. V usage is TRBV11-2 and J usage is TRBJ1-2; D gene uncertain. The germline gives CDR1 SGHAT, CDR2 FQNNGV. V shed 1 base and J shed 4 bases, with 13 bases lying between them. The CDR3 is made up of 15 amino acids. The chain's CDR3 is CASSLGPGNGYGYTF. CDR3 DNA sequence: TGTGCCAGCAGCTTAGGGCCCGGGAACGGCTATGGCTACACCTTC.

Ten or more counts support this clonotype. This rearrangement joins TRBV12-3 or TRBV12-4 to TRBJ1-4; D gene ambiguous. The CDR3 sequence is 16 residues long. The V end was cut by 6 bases, the J end by 4 bases, with 18 bases between. The CDR3 sequence: CASSLQVERINEKLFF. The DNA for the CDR3 is TGTGCCAGCAGCCTTCAAGTGGAGAGGATTAATGAAAAACTGTTTTTT.

This clonotype was detected ten times or more. The J gene is TRBJ2-2, the V gene TRBV11-3; 7 nucleotides line up with TRBD2. The CDR3 extends over 16 amino acids. Germline CDR1 and CDR2: SGHNT and YENEEA. Trimming removed 2 bases from V and 0 bases from J; junction bases left unmatched: 3. CDR3 DNA: TGTGCCAGCAGCTTAAGGAGCGGGGCGAACACCGGGGAGCTGTTTTTT. Amino acids: CASSLRSGANTGELFF. Based on the CDR3 plus reference TRBV11-3 and TRBJ2-2, the full variable domain is EAGVVQSPRYKIIEKKQPVAFWCNPISGHNTLYWYLQNLGQGPELLIRYENEEAVDDSQLPKDRFSAERLKGVDSTLKIQPAELGDSAVYLCASSLRSGANTGELFFGEGSRLTVL.

This clonotype has a count of ten or more. The chain links TRBV24-1 to TRBJ1-5; D unresolved. The V end was cut by 2 bases, the J end by 12 bases, with 13 bases between. The CDR3 runs 13 residues. CDR1 KGHDR and CDR2 SFDVKD come from the germline V gene. CDR3 residues: CATSDSYSGYQHF. The CDR3 DNA reads TGTGCCACCAGTGATTCGTACAGCGGATACCAGCATTTT.

V and J are TRBV4-1 and TRBJ2-7; no clear D gene. This CDR3 is built from 13 residues. The germline V and J ends were trimmed by 6 bases and 1 base, with 10 bases remaining between them. The V gene's germline CDR1 is MGHRA and CDR2 YSYEKL. CDR3 sequence reads: CASRAGPSYEQYF. CDR3 sequence (DNA): TGCGCCAGCAGGGCAGGCCCTTCCTACGAGCAGTACTTC.

This clonotype has a handful of counts. The gene calls are TRBV24-1 and TRBJ2-1; 7 bases fit TRBD1. This CDR3 has 14 residues. Germline values: CDR1 KGHDR, CDR2 SFDVKD. Unmatched junction bases numbered 4, after V lost 3 bases and J lost 6 bases. The CDR3 DNA sequence: TGTGCCACCAGTGATGAAACAGGGGCCAATGAGCAGTTCTTC. Its protein product is CATSDETGANEQFF.

This chain uses TRBV9 with TRBJ2-3; TRBD2 matches at 8 bases. CDR1 and CDR2 from the germline V gene are SGDLS and YYNGEE. This CDR3 is 15 amino acids long. J was trimmed by 1 base and V by 0 bases; bases with no gene match: 1. CDR3 loop: CASSVAAGGTDTQYF. CDR3 DNA: TGTGCCAGCAGCGTAGCAGCGGGAGGCACAGATACGCAGTATTTT.

The chain carries TRBV13 and TRBJ1-1; D gene ambiguous. V was shortened by 3 bases and J by 4 bases, with 12 bases between the two germline ends. The germline V gene encodes CDR1 PRHDT and CDR2 FYEKMQ (reference sequence). CDR3 size: 14 residues. CDR3 amino acids: CASSLRGFGTEAFF. CDR3 bases: TGTGCCAGCAGCTTGAGAGGGTTTGGCACTGAAGCTTTCTTT.

This clonotype was observed a handful of times. The chain has TRBV7-3 and TRBJ1-2, with 7 positions matching TRBD1. Trimming took 2 bases from V and 2 from J; bases not matched to a gene: 5. The germline gives CDR1 SGHTA, CDR2 FQGTGA. This CDR3 spans 15 amino acids. This CDR3 is CASSLQGGVNYGYTF. The CDR3, as DNA: TGTGCCAGCAGCTTACAGGGGGGGGTGAACTATGGCTACACCTTC.

This clonotype showed up many times. The chain links TRBV7-6 to TRBJ1-3; 7 bases agree with TRBD1. The CDR3 is made up of 18 amino acids. With 6 bases clipped from V and 0 bases from J, the junction kept 14 bases outside the gene matches. The germline V gene has CDR1 SGHVS and CDR2 FNYEAQ. Written as DNA, the CDR3 is TGTGCCAGCAGGGGGTCGGGAGGGGGCAACTCCTCTGGAAACACCATATATTTT. Its protein is CASRGSGGGNSSGNTIYF.

This clonotype appeared many times. The chain recombines TRBV7-3 with TRBJ2-3; TRBD2 aligns across 15 bases. This CDR3 region has 16 residues. Per germline, CDR1 SGHTA and CDR2 FQGTGA. V gave up 5 bases and J gave up 5 bases; unmatched junction bases: 5. The CDR3 loop reads CASSLGLAGGRDTQYF. For the CDR3, the DNA is TGTGCCAGCAGCCTGGGACTAGCGGGGGGTAGAGATACGCAGTATTTT. Supplemented by reference TRBV7-3 and TRBJ2-3, the full variable domain reads GAGVSQTPSNKVTEKGKYVELRCDPISGHTALYWYRQSLGQGPEFLIYFQGTGAADDSGLPNDRFFAVRPEGSVSTLKIQRTERGDSAVYLCASSLGLAGGRDTQYFGPGTRLTVL.